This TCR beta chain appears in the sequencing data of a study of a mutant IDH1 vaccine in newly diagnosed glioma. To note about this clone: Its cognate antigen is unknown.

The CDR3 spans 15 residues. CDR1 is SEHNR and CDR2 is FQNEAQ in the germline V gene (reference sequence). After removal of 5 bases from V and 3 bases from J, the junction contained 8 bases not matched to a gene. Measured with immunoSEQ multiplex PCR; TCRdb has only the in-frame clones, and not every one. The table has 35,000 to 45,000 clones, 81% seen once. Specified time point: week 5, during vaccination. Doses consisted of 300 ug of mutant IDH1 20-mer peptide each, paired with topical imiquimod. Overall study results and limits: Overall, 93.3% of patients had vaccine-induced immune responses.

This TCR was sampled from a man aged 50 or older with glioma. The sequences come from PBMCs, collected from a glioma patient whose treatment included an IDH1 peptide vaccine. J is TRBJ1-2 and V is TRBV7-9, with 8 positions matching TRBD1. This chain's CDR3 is CASSDRGISDYGYTF. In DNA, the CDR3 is TGTGCCAGCAGCGACAGGGGAATTTCGGACTATGGCTACACCTTC.